Listed here are 24 T cell receptor beta chains from one sample, sequenced in a study of T-cell reconstitution after alpha-beta-depleted transplantation in children. For TCRbeta, the library was prepared with unique molecular identifiers. One entry per CDR3 protein, called by TCRdb with MiXCR from the PCR reads. The table lists about a million distinct CDR3 sequences, about 29% of them singletons. Sample: PBMCs, mostly from graft donor cells, taken 360 days after TCRalphabeta/CD19-depleted stem cell transplant. All receptors come from a boy under two years old who had a stem cell transplant for SCID, so the T cells may come from the graft donor.

This clonotype was counted between two and nine times. This rearrangement joins TRBV5-6 to TRBJ2-7; no reliable D call. The V end was cut by 2 bases, the J end by 3 bases, with 12 bases between. The CDR3 sequence is 14 residues long. Germline CDR1 is SGHDT and CDR2 is YYEEEE. CDR3 region: CASSFQQPNYEQYF. The CDR3 DNA reads as TGTGCCAGCAGCTTTCAACAGCCGAACTACGAGCAGTACTTC.

In this sample, this clonotype turned up once. The gene calls are TRBV5-1 and TRBJ2-7; D ambiguous. Germline CDR1 reads SGHRS; CDR2 reads YFSETQ. V was shortened by 1 base and J by 2 bases, with 16 bases between the two germline ends. This CDR3 spans 16 amino acids. The CDR3: CASSLLLDQLPYEQYF. The CDR3 DNA is TGCGCCAGCAGCTTGCTTCTGGACCAACTCCCCTACGAGCAGTACTTC.

A few counts support this clonotype. The genes are TRBV7-8 and TRBJ2-2, with a possible D match to TRBD2 (6 bases). The CDR3 runs to 16 residues. Germline V gene sequence: CDR1 SGHVS, CDR2 FQNEAQ. The V end lost 2 bases, the J end lost 1 base, and 11 bases lay between the germline ends. CDR3: CASSLSGSGNTGELFF. Written as DNA, the CDR3 is TGTGCCAGCAGCTTAAGCGGTAGCGGGAACACCGGGGAGCTGTTTTTT.

The chain employs TRBV6-2 or TRBV6-3 and TRBJ2-4; D remains unclear. The CDR3 spans 15 residues. With 4 bases removed from V and 8 bases from J, the gap between germline ends came to 18 bases. Germline CDR1 and CDR2: MNHEY and SVGEGT. As DNA, the CDR3 is TGTGCCAGCAGTTGGCCGGACGGGCGCCGGGACATTCAGTACTTC. Translated: CASSWPDGRRDIQYF.

The table lists this clonotype with a few counts. This rearrangement joins TRBV12-3 or TRBV12-4 to TRBJ2-5; 10 bases map to TRBD2. V was pared by 5 bases and J by 2 bases, with 5 bases of the junction left unmatched. This CDR3 has 15 residues. CDR3 in amino acids: CASSLERGGQETQYF. CDR3 coding DNA: TGTGCCAGCAGTCTCGAGCGGGGGGGACAAGAGACCCAGTACTTC.

The rearrangement joins TRBV28 to TRBJ2-5, with 9 bases aligning to TRBD2. In germline, CDR1 is MDHEN, CDR2 SYDVKM. The CDR3 sequence is 15 residues long. V lost 7 bases, J lost 0 bases, and 6 bases stayed unmatched. The CDR3, as DNA: TGTGCCAGCACAAGCGGGGGGCGATACCAAGAGACCCAGTACTTC. Amino acids: CASTSGGRYQETQYF.

CDR3 sequence: CASSYGLDRAYYGYTF. The CDR3 DNA sequence: TGTGCCAGCAGTTACGGGCTCGACAGGGCCTACTATGGCTACACCTTC. The genes are TRBV6-5 and TRBJ1-2; 7 bases are a match to TRBD1. Per the germline V gene, CDR1 is MNHEY and CDR2 is SVGAGI. The CDR3 contains 16 residues. Trimming took 2 bases from V and 3 from J; bases not matched to a gene: 9.

V usage is TRBV4-1 and J usage is TRBJ2-1; D is undetermined. Trimming removed 4 bases from V and 7 bases from J, with 14 bases in between. Germline-derived CDR1 and CDR2 are MGHRA and YSYEKL. CDR3 size: 14 residues. CDR3 sequence reads: CASSPPWAENEQFF. The CDR3 DNA follows: TGCGCCAGCAGCCCACCCTGGGCAGAAAATGAGCAGTTCTTC.

This clonotype was observed a single time. The gene calls are TRBV5-1 and TRBJ2-3, with 8 bases matching TRBD2. Germline assignment: CDR1 SGHRS and CDR2 YFSETQ. The length of the CDR3 is 17 residues. V trimming: 4 bases; J trimming: 4 bases; junction bases outside the gene matches: 14. The CDR3 coding sequence is TGCGCCAGCAGCGGGGGCCTTGCCGGGGGGGTTCCAGATACGCAGTATTTT. This sequence encodes CASSGGLAGGVPDTQYF.

This clonotype was detected a few times. The chain recombines TRBV20-1 with TRBJ2-5; 7 positions agree with TRBD2. The V gene end was trimmed by 3 bases and the J gene end by 5 bases; junction bases not matched to a gene: 9. CDR3 length: 14 residues. Germline CDR1 DFQATT, CDR2 SNEGSKA (reference sequence). CDR3 bases: TGCAGTGCTAGCCCTAGCGGTGGGTTGGAGACCCAGTACTTC. Amino acid sequence: CSASPSGGLETQYF.

A few counts support this clonotype. As DNA, the CDR3 is TGCAGTGCTCTTACAGGAGGAACTCGCTATGGCTACACCTTC. It specifies CSALTGGTRYGYTF. This chain connects TRBV20-1 to TRBJ1-2, with a possible D match to TRBD1 (5 bases). From germline, CDR1 is DFQATT and CDR2 SNEGSKA (reference sequence). V was clipped by 5 bases and J by 4 bases, with 17 bases between them. The CDR3 loop spans 14 amino acids.

The V and J genes are TRBV12-3 or TRBV12-4 and TRBJ1-1; D is possibly TRBD1 (5 bases). Trimming stripped 6 bases from V and 4 bases from J, with 12 bases between. The CDR3 runs to 13 residues. CDR3 DNA sequence: TGTGCCAGCAGAACTACAGGTAGCACTGAAGCTTTCTTT. Encoded protein: CASRTTGSTEAFF.

This clonotype turned up a few times. The V and J genes are TRBV5-8 and TRBJ2-3, with D possibly matching TRBD2 (5 bases). The germline gives CDR1 SGHTS, CDR2 YDEGEE. Between the trimmed V and J ends, which lost 1 base and 0 bases, there was a span of 9 bases. This CDR3 is built from 15 residues. Here the CDR3 reads CASSLTRTSTDTQYF. The CDR3 nucleotides are TGTGCCAGCAGCTTGACCCGGACTAGCACAGATACGCAGTATTTT. Drawing the rest from reference TRBV5-8 and TRBJ2-3, the complete variable domain is EAGVTQSPTHLIKTRGQQATLRCSPISGHTSVYWYQQALGLGLQFLLWYDEGEERNRGNFPPRFSGRQFPNYSSELNVNALELEDSALYLCASSLTRTSTDTQYFGPGTRLTVL.

The chain is built from TRBV7-2 and TRBJ1-6; TRBD1 matches 7 bases. V lost 2 bases and J lost 5; bases outside the gene matches: 3. From germline, CDR1 is SGHTA and CDR2 FQGNSA. The CDR3 totals 15 residues. CDR3 amino acids: CASSLQTGNNSPLHF. Here the CDR3 DNA reads TGTGCCAGCAGCTTACAGACAGGGAATAATTCACCCCTCCACTTT.

This clonotype was counted only a few times. The rearrangement joins TRBV11-1 to TRBJ1-1, with D unclear. Germline V gene data show CDR1 as SGHAT and CDR2 as FQDESV (reference sequence). Trimming removed 6 bases from V and 1 base from J, with 9 bases in between. CDR3 length: 13 amino acids. As DNA, the CDR3 is TGTGCCAGCAGACGACTGTCGAACACTGAAGCTTTCTTT. Translated, it gives CASRRLSNTEAFF.

The chain's CDR3 is CASSPLAGGPETQYF. CDR3 DNA: TGCGCCAGCAGTCCCCTAGCGGGGGGGCCAGAGACCCAGTACTTC. V is TRBV5-1 and J is TRBJ2-5, with TRBD2 identical over 12 bases. The length of the CDR3 is 15 residues. Germline V gene lookup returns CDR1 SGHRS and CDR2 YFSETQ. V lost 5 bases, J lost 4 bases, and 6 bases stayed unmatched.

The chain recombines TRBV27 with TRBJ2-1, with TRBD1 identical over 9 bases. Looked up from germline, CDR1 is MNHEY and CDR2 is SMNVEV (reference sequence). The V and J ends lost 3 bases and 3 bases, in that order; junction bases with no gene match: 3. The length of the CDR3 is 15 residues. This CDR3 is CASSFGDRVYNEQFF. The CDR3, as DNA: TGTGCCAGCAGTTTTGGGGACAGGGTCTACAATGAGCAGTTCTTC.

This clonotype was counted ten times or more. The V and J genes are TRBV12-3 or TRBV12-4 and TRBJ2-1; D is unclear. V dropped 5 bases and J dropped 3 bases, with 2 bases sitting between them. This CDR3 is 11 amino acids long. CDR3: CASSIYNEQFF. CDR3 coding DNA: TGTGCCAGCAGTATCTACAATGAGCAGTTCTTC.

This clonotype was observed a handful of times. The V and J genes are TRBV15 and TRBJ2-7; 14 bases align to TRBD2. Trimming cost V 5 bases and J 9 bases; bases outside gene matches: 21. This CDR3 spans 19 amino acids. Germline loops: CDR1 LNHNV, CDR2 YYDKDF (reference sequence). Written as DNA, the CDR3 is TGTGCCACCAGCGGAAAAAGGACTAGCGGGGGGTCTATGATGCCACCGCAGTACTTC. It encodes CATSGKRTSGGSMMPPQYF.

This clonotype was recorded a few times. The chain couples TRBV5-6 to TRBJ1-2; tentative D call: TRBD1 (5 bases). The CDR3 length is 13 residues. The V end was cut by 0 bases, the J end by 14 bases, with 17 bases between. CDR1 SGHDT and CDR2 YYEEEE come from the germline V gene. This CDR3 is CASSLVEAGPKTF. CDR3 DNA sequence: TGTGCCAGCAGCTTGGTGGAGGCAGGGCCTAAGACCTTC.

The V call is TRBV6-1, the J call TRBJ2-3, with 8 bases that match TRBD1. Germline assignment: CDR1 MNHNS and CDR2 SASEGT. The CDR3 is 16 amino acids. V shed 6 bases, J shed 2 bases, and the junction held 10 bases outside the gene matches. The CDR3 sequence is CASSRGRTGSTDTQYF. CDR3 bases: TGTGCCAGCAGCCGAGGTCGGACAGGGTCCACAGATACGCAGTATTTT.

To note about this clonotype: A junction boundary mismatches the germline segment, possibly from a read error. V is TRBV3-1 and J is TRBJ2-1; the D call may be TRBD1 or TRBD2 (5 bases each). CDR3 size: 15 residues. Germline CDR1 reads LGHDT; CDR2 reads YNNKEL (reference sequence). The CDR3 bases are TGTGCCTGCAGCCCCCACCCCGGGGCACTACATGAGCAGTTCTTC. Protein product: CACSPHPGALHEQFF.

The chain joins TRBV5-1 to TRBJ2-5; perhaps TRBD1 as D (5 bases). Trimming removed 0 bases at V and 1 base at J, with 10 bases between. This CDR3 contains 15 residues. In germline, CDR1 is SGHRS, CDR2 YFSETQ. CDR3 protein: CASSLVQGFQETQYF. The CDR3 DNA reads TGCGCCAGCAGCTTGGTGCAGGGCTTCCAAGAGACCCAGTACTTC.

V is TRBV5-1 and J is TRBJ2-1; D uncertain. The CDR3 is made up of 14 amino acids. Germline V gives CDR1 SGHRS, CDR2 YFSETQ. Trimming cost V 3 bases and J 6 bases, with 13 bases left between them. The CDR3 protein is CASSWPDSPNEQFF. CDR3 DNA: TGCGCCAGCAGCTGGCCAGACTCGCCCAATGAGCAGTTCTTC.